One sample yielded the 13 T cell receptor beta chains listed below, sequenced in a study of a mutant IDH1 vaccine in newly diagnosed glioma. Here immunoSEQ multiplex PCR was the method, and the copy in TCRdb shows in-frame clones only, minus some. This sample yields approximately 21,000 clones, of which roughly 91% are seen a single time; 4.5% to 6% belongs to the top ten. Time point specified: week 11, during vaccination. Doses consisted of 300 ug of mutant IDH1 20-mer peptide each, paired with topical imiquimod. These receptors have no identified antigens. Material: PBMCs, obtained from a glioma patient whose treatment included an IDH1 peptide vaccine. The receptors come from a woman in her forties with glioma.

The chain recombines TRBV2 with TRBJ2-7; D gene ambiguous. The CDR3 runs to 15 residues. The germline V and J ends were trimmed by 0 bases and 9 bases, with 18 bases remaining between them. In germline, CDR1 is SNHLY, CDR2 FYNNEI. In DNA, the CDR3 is TGTGCCAGCAGTGAAGCTCCGGCTCTGGTGGAATTGCAGTACTTC. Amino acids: CASSEAPALVELQYF.

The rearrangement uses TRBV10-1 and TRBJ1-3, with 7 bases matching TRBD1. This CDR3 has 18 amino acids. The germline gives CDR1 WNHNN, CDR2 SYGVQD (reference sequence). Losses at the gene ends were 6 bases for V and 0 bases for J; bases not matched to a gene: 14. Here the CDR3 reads CASSSGQPLRNSGNTIYF. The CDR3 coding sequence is TGCGCCAGCAGCTCGGGACAGCCCCTTCGAAACTCTGGAAACACCATATATTTT.

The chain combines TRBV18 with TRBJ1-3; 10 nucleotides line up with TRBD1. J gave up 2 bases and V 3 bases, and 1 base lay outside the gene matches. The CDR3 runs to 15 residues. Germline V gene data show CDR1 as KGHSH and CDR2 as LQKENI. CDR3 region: CASSPDRGPGNTIYF. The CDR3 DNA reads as TGTGCCAGCTCACCCGACAGGGGGCCTGGAAACACCATATATTTT. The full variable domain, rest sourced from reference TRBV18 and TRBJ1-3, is NAGVMQNPRHLVRRRGQEARLRCSPMKGHSHVYWYRQLPEEGLKFMVYLQKENIIDESGMPKERFSAEFPKEGPSILRIQQVVRGDSAAYFCASSPDRGPGNTIYFGEGSWLTVV.

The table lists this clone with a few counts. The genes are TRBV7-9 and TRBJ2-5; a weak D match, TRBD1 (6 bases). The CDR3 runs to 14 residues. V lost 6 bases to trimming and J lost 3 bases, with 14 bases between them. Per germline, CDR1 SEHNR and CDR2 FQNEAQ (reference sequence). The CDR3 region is CASSLTQGKETQYF. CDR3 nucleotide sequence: TGTGCCAGCAGTCTCACACAGGGTAAAGAGACCCAGTACTTC.

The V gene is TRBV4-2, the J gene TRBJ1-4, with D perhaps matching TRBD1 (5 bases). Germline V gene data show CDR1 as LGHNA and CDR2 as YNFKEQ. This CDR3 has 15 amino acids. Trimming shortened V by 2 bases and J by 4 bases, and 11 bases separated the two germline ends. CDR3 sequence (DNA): TGTGCCAGCAGCCAAAAGCAGGGAGATAATGAAAAACTGTTTTTT. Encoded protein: CASSQKQGDNEKLFF.

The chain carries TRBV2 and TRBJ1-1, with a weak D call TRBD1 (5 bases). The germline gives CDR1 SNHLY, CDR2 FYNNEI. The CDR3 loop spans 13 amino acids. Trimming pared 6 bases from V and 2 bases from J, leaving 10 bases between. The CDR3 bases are TGTGCCAGCAGGGGGGACGCTAACACTGAAGCTTTCTTT. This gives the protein CASRGDANTEAFF.

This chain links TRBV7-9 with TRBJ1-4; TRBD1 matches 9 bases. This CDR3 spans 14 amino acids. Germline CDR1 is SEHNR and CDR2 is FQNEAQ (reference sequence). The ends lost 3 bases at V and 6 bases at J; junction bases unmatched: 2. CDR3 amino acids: CASSLTGGDEKLFF. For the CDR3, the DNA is TGTGCCAGCAGCTTGACAGGGGGGGATGAAAAACTGTTTTTT.

CDR3 loop: CASSAGQGRNQPQHF. The CDR3 nucleotides read TGTGCCAGCAGCGCGGGACAGGGACGCAATCAGCCCCAGCATTTT. The chain couples TRBV7-2 to TRBJ1-5, with 9 bases fitting TRBD1. With V trimmed by 5 bases and J by 2 bases, 4 bases remained unmatched. Germline V CDR1 and CDR2: SGHTA, FQGNSA. The CDR3 loop spans 15 amino acids.

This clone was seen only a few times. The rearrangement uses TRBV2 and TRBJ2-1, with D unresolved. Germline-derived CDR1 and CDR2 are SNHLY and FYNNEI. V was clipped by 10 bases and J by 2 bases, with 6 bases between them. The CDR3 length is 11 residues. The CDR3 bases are TGTGCCACGACAACCTACAATGAGCAGTTCTTC. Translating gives CATTTYNEQFF. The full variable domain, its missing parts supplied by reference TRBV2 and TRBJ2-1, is EPEVTQTPSHQVTQMGQEVILRCVPISNHLYFYWYRQILGQKVEFLVSFYNNEISEKSEIFDDQFSVERPDGSNFTLKIRSTKLEDSAMYFCATTTYNEQFFGPGTRLTVL.

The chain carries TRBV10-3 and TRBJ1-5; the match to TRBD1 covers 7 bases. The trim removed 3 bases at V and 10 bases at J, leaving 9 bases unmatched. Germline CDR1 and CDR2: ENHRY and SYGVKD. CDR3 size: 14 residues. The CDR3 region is CAISERDRIYPQHF. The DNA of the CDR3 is TGTGCCATCAGTGAACGGGACAGAATCTATCCCCAGCATTTT.

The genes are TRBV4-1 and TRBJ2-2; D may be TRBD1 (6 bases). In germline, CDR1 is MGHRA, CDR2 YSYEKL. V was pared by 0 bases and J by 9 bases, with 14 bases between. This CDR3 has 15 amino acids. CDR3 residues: CASSQETGWGRELFF. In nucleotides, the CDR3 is TGCGCCAGCAGCCAAGAAACAGGGTGGGGCAGGGAGCTGTTTTTT.

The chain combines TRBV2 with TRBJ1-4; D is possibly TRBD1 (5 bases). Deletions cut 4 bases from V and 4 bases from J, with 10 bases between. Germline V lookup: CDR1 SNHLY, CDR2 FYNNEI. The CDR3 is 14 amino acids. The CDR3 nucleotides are TGTGCCAGCAGTGGACAGCTGATTAATGAAAAACTGTTTTTT. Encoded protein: CASSGQLINEKLFF.

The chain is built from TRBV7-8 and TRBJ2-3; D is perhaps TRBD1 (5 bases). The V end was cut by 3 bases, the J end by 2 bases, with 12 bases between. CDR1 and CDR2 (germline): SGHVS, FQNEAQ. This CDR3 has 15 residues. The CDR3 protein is CASSFPGQDTDTQYF. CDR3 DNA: TGTGCCAGCAGCTTTCCAGGACAAGACACAGATACGCAGTATTTT.